Detailed here is one TCR beta chain. Its antigen is unknown. Use of 60 Vbeta and 13 Jbeta primers characterized the PCR. Sequencing used immunoSEQ multiplex PCR; TCRdb keeps in-frame clones, though not all of them. The top ten hold less than 3% of the sample, which has around 210,000 clones, approximately 85% seen once. The sample comes from a study of cytomegalovirus exposure and HLA in healthy donors. V was clipped by 0 bases and J by 5 bases, with 15 bases between them. This CDR3 spans 15 amino acids. Germline CDR1 is SGHRS and CDR2 is YFSETQ. Findings of the study overall: Presence/absence comparisons presumed near-even sequencing depth among donors. Clonal expansion was found to be greater in HLA-associated TCR beta chains than in equally common others in a later analysis. TCR beta sequences reportedly predicted most subjects' HLA-A and HLA-B alleles accurately. Among CMV-associated TCR beta chains, most appeared HLA-restricted in a later analysis.

The TCR was taken from a woman in her forties in good health and CMV-seronegative. The V and J genes are TRBV5-1 and TRBJ2-7, with D perhaps TRBD1 (6 bases). Specimen: PBMCs. The CDR3 is CASSLVQGEPNEQYF. The CDR3 DNA is TGCGCCAGCAGCTTGGTACAGGGTGAGCCTAACGAGCAGTACTTC.